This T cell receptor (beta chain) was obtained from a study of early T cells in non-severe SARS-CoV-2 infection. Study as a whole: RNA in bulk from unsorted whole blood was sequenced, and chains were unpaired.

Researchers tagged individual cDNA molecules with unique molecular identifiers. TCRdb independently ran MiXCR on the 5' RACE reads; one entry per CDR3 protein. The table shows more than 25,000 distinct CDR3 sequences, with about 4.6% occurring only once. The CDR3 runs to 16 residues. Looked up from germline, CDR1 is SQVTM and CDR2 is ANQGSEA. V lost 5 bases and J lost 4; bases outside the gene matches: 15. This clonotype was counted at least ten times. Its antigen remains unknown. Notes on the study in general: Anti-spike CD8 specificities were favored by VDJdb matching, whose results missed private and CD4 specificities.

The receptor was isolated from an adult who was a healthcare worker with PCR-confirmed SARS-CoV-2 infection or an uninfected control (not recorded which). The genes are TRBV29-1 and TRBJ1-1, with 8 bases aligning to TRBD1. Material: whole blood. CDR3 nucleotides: TGCAGCGTTCAGGGAAGGACAGGGCGTTATGGCACTGAAGCTTTCTTT. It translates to CSVQGRTGRYGTEAFF.